The TCR beta chain described here comes from a study of T cells in Graves' hyperthyroidism and ophthalmopathy. At the level of the study: Prior to any treatment, at the point of initial diagnosis, peripheral blood was collected. Study-wide points: Before onset, ophthalmopathy was predicted by the model a median roughly 6.8 months earlier. A 13 V-J model separated ophthalmopathy from stable hyperthyroidism.

Trimming stripped 4 bases from V and 5 bases from J, with 14 bases between. Germline-derived CDR1 and CDR2 are SGHNT and YENEEA. CDR3 length: 14 residues. The CDR3 regions of TCR beta were amplified from RNA transcripts. A set of HTBI primers served as the primers for a first-round RT-PCR of the TCR CDR3. In TCRdb, the multiplex PCR reads were re-called with MiXCR into one record per CDR3 protein. This table holds roughly 500,000 distinct CDR3 sequences, approximately 15% found once. This clonotype was observed many times. Its specificity is unknown. At first hyperthyroidism diagnosis, before any ophthalmopathy symptoms, the blood sample was collected.

Sequenced: blood. The sequence came from a woman in her 30s with Graves' hyperthyroidism that later progressed to Graves' ophthalmopathy. The J gene is TRBJ1-1, the V gene TRBV11-3; no definite D call. Here the CDR3 reads CASSSRTDGTEAFF. The CDR3 bases are TGTGCCAGCAGCTCCCGGACCGACGGGACTGAAGCTTTCTTT. Supplemented by reference TRBV11-3 and TRBJ1-1, the full variable domain reads EAGVVQSPRYKIIEKKQPVAFWCNPISGHNTLYWYLQNLGQGPELLIRYENEEAVDDSQLPKDRFSAERLKGVDSTLKIQPAELGDSAVYLCASSSRTDGTEAFFGQGTRLTVV.